These T cell receptor beta chains were read from a single sample in a study of cytomegalovirus exposure and HLA in healthy donors. Only in-frame clones appear in the TCRdb table, and some are missing; sequencing was by immunoSEQ multiplex PCR. The sample has fewer than 200,000 clones, around nine tenths seen once. What was sequenced was PBMCs. Source of these receptors: a man between 18 and 35 years old in good health and CMV-seropositive. CDR3s include the opening cysteine and the closing phenylalanine or tryptophan.

V	CDR3
TRBV4-3	CASSQDRGGANVLTF
TRBV11-3	CASSFRSTGYEQYF
TRBV7-2	CASSLVAGSTDEQYF
TRBV7-2	CASSLPGQPYEQYF
TRBV15	CATSRTLDRDPYGYTF
TRBV27	CATYSGNTIYF
TRBV29-1	CSVADSGLMFEAFF
TRBV20-1	CSALASGEQYF
TRBV9	CASSAPYNPNRGSSYNEQFF
TRBV7-9	CASSSDRDSTGELFF
TRBV7-2	CASSLARAGGGQNFF
TRBV7-9	CASSTPIRNTGELFF
TRBV29-1	CSGTWGAGELFF
TRBV5-1	CASSSDPGGTEAFF
TRBV2	CASSEQGNAAGQPQHF
TRBV4-2	CASSQGRGGRTGELFF